The entry below gives a single T cell receptor (beta chain) sequence along with its context. The sample is drawn from a study of blood T cell repertoires in COVID-19. Study overall: Samples of COVID-19 (acute and convalescent) were obtained from the United States, Italy and Spain.

Enrolled through a virtual design, the participants were between 18 and 89 years of age and came from about two dozen US areas. Donors of Cohort 3 who recovered were those that had two negative PCRs, clearance, or symptom resolution. Germline loops: CDR1 SGHVS, CDR2 FQNEAQ. CDR3 size: 16 residues. The V and J ends lost 5 bases and 0 bases respectively, with 17 bases between them. TCRdb keeps only in-frame clones here, not all; method: immunoSEQ multiplex PCR. The sample carries hundreds of thousands of clones, approximately 86% recorded once. This TCR was sampled from a woman between 45 and 65 years old who had recovered from COVID-19. Sequenced sample: PBMCs or T cells enriched from blood (not recorded which). The J gene is TRBJ2-7, the V gene TRBV7-8; D is perhaps TRBD2 (5 bases). The CDR3 DNA sequence: TGTGCCAGCAGCATCATCAGGACTGAGGTCTCCTACGAGCAGTACTTC. Its translation is CASSIIRTEVSYEQYF.